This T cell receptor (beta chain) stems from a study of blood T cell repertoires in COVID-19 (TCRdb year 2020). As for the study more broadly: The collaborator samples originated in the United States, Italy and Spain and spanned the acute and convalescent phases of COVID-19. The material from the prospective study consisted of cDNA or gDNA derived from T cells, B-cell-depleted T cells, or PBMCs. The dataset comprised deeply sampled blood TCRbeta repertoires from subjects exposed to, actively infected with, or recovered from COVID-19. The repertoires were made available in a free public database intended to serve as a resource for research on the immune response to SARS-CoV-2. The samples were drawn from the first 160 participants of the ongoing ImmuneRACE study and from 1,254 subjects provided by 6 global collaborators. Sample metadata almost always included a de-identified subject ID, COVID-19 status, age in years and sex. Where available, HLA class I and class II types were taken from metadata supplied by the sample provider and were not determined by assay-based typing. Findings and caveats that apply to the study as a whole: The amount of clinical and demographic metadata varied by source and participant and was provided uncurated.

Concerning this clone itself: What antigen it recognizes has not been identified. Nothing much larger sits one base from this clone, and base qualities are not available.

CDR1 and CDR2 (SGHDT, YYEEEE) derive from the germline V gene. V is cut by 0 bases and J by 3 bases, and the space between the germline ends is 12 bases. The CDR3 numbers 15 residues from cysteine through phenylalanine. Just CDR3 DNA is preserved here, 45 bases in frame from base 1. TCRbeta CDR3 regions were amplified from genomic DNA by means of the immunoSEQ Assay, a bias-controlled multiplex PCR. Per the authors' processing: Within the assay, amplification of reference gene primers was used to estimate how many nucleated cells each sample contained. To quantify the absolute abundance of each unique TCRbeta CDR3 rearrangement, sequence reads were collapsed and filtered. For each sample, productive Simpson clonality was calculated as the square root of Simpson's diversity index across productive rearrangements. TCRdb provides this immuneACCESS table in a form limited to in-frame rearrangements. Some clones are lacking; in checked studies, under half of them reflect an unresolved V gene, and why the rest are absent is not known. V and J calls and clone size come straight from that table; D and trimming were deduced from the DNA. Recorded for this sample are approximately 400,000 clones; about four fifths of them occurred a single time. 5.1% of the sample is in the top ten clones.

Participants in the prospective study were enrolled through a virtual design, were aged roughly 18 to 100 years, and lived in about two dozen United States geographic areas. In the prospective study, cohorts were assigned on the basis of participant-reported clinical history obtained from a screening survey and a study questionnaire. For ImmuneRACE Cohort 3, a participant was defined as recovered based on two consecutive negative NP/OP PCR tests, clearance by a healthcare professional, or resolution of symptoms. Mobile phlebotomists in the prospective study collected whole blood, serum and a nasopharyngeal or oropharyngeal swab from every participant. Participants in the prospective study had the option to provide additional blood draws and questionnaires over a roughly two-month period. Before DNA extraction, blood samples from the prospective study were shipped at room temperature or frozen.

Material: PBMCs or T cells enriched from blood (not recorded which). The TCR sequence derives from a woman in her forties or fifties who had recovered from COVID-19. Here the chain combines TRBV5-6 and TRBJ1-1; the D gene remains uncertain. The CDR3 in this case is CASSLAGGLDTEAFF. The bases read TGTGCCAGCAGCTTGGCCGGAGGGTTGGACACTGAAGCTTTCTTT.